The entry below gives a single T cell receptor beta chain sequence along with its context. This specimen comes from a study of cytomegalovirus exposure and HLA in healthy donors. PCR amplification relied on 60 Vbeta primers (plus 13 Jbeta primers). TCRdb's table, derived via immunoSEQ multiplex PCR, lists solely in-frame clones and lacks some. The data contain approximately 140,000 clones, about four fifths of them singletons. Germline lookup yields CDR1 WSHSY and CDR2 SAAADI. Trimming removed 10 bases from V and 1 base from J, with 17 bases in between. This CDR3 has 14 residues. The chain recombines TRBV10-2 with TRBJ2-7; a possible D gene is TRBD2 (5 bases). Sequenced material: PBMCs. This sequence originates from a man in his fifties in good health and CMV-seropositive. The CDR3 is CATLPRERSYEQYF. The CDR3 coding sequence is TGCGCCACCCTCCCGAGGGAGCGGTCCTACGAGCAGTACTTC.